This T cell receptor beta chain was captured by sequencing in a study of T cells in localized non-small cell lung cancer. Overall study findings and caveats: Without multi-region sequencing, intratumor heterogeneity could not be excluded. Appearance in adjacent lung was seen for a median approximately 60 of the top 100 tumor clones. Longer overall survival was linked to higher blood T cell density. Uninvolved adjacent lung showed the highest T cell clonality, exceeding tumor.

As to this clone: Antigen unknown.

Some clones are missing from TCRdb's copy, which holds only in-frame ones; the method was immunoSEQ multiplex PCR. The sample holds more than 30,000 clones, roughly nine tenths seen once. This clonotype originated in a man aged 40 to 69 with stage III lung adenocarcinoma. The source material was peripheral blood mononuclear cells, sampled before any cancer treatment.

As DNA, the CDR3 is TGCGCCAGCAGCCAAGAGTGGCAGAACACTGAAGCTTTCTTT. Translating it yields CASSQEWQNTEAFF. V and J are TRBV4-3 and TRBJ1-1; D remains unclear. Germline loops: CDR1 LGHNA, CDR2 YSLEER. V dropped 0 bases and J dropped 1 base, with 6 bases sitting between them. The CDR3 runs to 14 residues.